This T cell receptor (beta chain) originates from a study of cytomegalovirus exposure and HLA in healthy donors. Study-level background: Of all 360 or so donors who were genotyped, about 80% belonged to the Caucasian-associated ancestry cluster. Regarding the study as a whole: Later analysis associated a missense DCLRE1C variant with TCR beta V- and J-gene trimming. A few V segments could not be told apart, such as TRBV6-2 and TRBV6-3, and were left out. Most TCR sequences were uncommon, yet certain public TCRs appeared in many donors.

With 60 Vbeta and 13 Jbeta primers, the PCR was carried out. Assay used: immunoSEQ multiplex PCR; TCRdb lists only in-frame clones, some missing. Of 75,000 to 95,000 clones in the sample, around four fifths are singletons; the top ten hold 4.4%. Points on this clone: Its antigen is not identified.

The V end lost 3 bases, the J end lost 9 bases, and 12 bases lay between the germline ends. The germline V gene has CDR1 ENHRY and CDR2 SYGVKD. The CDR3 has 14 amino acids. The receptor was isolated from a male donor in good health and CMV-seropositive. Material for sequencing was PBMCs. The genes are TRBV10-3 and TRBJ1-6, with D uncertain. The CDR3 coding sequence is TGTGCCATCAGTGAAGCTATAGAGGGTTCACCCCTCCACTTT. Its protein product is CAISEAIEGSPLHF.